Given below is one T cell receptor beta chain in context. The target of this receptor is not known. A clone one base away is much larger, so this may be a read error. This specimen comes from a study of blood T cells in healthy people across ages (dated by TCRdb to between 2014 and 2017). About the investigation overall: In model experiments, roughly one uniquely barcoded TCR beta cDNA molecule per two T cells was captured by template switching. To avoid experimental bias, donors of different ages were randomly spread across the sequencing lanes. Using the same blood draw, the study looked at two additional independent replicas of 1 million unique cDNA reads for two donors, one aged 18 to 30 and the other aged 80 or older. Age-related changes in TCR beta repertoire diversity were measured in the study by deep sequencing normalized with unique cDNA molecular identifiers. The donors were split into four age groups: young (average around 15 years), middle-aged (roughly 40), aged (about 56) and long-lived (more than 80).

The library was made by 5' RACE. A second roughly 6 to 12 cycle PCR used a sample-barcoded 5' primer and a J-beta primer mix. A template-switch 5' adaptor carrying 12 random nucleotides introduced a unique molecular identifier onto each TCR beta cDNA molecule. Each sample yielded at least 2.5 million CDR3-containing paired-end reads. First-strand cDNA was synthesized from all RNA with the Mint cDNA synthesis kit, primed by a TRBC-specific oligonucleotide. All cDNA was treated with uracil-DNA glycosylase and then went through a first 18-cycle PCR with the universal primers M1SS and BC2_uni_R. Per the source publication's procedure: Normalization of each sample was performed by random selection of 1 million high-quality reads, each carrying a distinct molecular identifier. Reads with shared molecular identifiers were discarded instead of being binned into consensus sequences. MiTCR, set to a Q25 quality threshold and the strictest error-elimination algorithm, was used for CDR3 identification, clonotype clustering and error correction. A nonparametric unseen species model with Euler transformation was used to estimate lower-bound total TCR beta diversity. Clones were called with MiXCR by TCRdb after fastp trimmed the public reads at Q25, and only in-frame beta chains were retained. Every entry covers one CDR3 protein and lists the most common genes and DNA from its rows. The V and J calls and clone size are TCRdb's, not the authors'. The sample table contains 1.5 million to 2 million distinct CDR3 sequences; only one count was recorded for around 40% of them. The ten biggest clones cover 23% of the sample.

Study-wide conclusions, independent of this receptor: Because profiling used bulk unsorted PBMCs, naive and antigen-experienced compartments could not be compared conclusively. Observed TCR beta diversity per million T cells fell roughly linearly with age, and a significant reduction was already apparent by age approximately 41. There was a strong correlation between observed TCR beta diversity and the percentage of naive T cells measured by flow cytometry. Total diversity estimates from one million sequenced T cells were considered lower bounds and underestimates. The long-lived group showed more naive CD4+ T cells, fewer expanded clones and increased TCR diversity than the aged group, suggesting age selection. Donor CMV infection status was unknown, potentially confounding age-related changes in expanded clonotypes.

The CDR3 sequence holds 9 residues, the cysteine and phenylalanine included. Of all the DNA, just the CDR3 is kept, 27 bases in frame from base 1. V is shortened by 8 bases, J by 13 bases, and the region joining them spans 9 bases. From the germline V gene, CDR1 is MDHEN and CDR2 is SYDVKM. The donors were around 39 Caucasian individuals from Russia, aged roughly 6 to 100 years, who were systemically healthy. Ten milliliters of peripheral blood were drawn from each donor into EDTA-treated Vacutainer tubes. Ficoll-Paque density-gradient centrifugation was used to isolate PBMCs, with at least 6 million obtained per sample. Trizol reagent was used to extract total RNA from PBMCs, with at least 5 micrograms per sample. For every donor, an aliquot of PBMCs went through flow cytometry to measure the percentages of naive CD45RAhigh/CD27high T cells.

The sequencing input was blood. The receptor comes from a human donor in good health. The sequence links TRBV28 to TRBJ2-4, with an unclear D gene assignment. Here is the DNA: TGTGCCAGCGGGATGGAGCAGTACTTC. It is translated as CASGMEQYF.